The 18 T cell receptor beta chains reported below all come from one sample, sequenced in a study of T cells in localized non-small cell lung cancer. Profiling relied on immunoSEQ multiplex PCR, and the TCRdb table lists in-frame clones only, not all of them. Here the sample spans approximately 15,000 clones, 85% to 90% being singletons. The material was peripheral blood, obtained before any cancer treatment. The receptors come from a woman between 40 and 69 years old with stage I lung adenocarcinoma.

This chain's CDR3 is CASSQEPSGGYNEQFF. CDR3 DNA sequence: TGTGCCAGCAGCCAAGAGCCTAGCGGGGGTTACAATGAGCAGTTCTTC. The rearrangement uses TRBV4-2 and TRBJ2-1; 10 nucleotides line up with TRBD2. The CDR3 totals 16 residues. Germline loops: CDR1 LGHNA, CDR2 YNFKEQ. Trimming removed 0 bases from V and 4 bases from J; junction bases left unmatched: 3.

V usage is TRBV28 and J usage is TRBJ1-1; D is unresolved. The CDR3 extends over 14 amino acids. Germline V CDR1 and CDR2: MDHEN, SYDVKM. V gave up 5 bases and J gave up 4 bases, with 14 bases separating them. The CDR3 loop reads CASSPGMGTTEAFF. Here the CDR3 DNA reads TGTGCCAGCAGTCCGGGCATGGGCACCACTGAAGCTTTCTTT. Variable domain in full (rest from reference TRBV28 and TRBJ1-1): DVKVTQSSRYLVKRTGEKVFLECVQDMDHENMFWYRQDPGLGLRLIYFSYDVKMKEKGDIPEGYSVSREKKERFSLILESASTNQTSMYLCASSPGMGTTEAFFGQGTRLTVV.

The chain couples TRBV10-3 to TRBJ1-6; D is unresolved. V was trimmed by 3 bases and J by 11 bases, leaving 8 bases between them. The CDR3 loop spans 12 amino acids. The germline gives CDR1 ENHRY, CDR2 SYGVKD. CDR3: CAISEGMAPLHF. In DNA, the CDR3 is TGTGCCATCAGTGAAGGGATGGCACCCCTCCACTTT.

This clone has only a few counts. The CDR3 loop reads CASSYIPLLNQPQHF. The CDR3 nucleotides read TGTGCCAGCAGTTACATTCCCCTCCTCAATCAGCCCCAGCATTTT. The rearrangement joins TRBV27 to TRBJ1-5, with D unclear. The V and J ends lost 4 bases and 3 bases respectively, with 13 bases between them. The CDR3 is 15 residues long. CDR1 and CDR2 from the germline V gene are MNHEY and SMNVEV (reference sequence).

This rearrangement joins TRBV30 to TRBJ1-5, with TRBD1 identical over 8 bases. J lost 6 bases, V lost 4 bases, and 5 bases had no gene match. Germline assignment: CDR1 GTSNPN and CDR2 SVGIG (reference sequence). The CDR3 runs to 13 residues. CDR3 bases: TGTGCCTGGATAAGGACAGGGCTTCAGCCCCAGCATTTT. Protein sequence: CAWIRTGLQPQHF.

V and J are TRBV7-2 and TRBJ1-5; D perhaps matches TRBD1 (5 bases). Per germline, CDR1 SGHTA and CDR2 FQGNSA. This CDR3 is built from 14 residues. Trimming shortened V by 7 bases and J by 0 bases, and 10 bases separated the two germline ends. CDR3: CASTDSNSNQPQHF. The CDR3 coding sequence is TGTGCCAGCACCGACAGTAATAGCAATCAGCCCCAGCATTTT.

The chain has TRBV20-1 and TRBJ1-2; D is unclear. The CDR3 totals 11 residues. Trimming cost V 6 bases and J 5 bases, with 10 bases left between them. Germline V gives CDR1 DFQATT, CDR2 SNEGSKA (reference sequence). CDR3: CSAPDRYGYTF. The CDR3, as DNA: TGCAGTGCCCCGGATCGGTATGGCTACACCTTC.

CDR3 nucleotides: TGTGCCAGCAGCCACGCCACAGTCTCCTACGAGCAGTACTTC. It is translated as CASSHATVSYEQYF. V and J are TRBV11-2 and TRBJ2-7; D remains unclear. The CDR3 is 14 amino acids. Trimming stripped 5 bases from V and 0 bases from J, with 11 bases between. The germline V gene encodes CDR1 SGHAT and CDR2 FQNNGV. Full variable domain (missing parts from reference TRBV11-2 and TRBJ2-7): EAGVAQSPRYKIIEKRQSVAFWCNPISGHATLYWYQQILGQGPKLLIQFQNNGVVDDSQLPKDRFSAERLKGVDSTLKIQPAKLEDSAVYLCASSHATVSYEQYFGPGTRLTVT.

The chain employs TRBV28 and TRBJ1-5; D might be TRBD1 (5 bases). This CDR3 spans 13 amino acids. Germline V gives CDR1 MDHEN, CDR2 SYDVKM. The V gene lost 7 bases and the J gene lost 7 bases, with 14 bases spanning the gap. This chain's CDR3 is CASIRAWGQPQHF. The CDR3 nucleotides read TGTGCCAGCATTCGGGCGTGGGGGCAGCCCCAGCATTTT.

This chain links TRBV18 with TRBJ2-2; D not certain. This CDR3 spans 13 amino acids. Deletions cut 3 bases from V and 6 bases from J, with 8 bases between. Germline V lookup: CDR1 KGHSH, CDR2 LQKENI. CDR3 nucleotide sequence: TGTGCCAGCTCACCGAACTATCCCGGGGAGCTGTTTTTT. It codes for CASSPNYPGELFF.

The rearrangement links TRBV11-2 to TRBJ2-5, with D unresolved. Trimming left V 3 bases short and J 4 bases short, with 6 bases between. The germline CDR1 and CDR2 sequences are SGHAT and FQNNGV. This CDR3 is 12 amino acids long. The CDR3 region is CASSFGRETQYF. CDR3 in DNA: TGTGCCAGCAGCTTTGGCAGAGAGACCCAGTACTTC.

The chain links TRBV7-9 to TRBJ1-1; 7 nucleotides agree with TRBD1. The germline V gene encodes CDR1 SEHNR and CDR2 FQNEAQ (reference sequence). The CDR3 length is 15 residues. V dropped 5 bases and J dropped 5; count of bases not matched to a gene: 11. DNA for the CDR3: TGTGCCAGCAGCAAACAGACAGGGTGGGATACTGAAGCTTTCTTT. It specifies CASSKQTGWDTEAFF.

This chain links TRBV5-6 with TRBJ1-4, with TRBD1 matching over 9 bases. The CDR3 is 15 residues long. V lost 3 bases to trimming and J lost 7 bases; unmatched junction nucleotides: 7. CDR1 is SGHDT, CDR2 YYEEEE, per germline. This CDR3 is CASSSTGGYGEKLFF. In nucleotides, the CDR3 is TGTGCCAGCAGCTCAACAGGGGGCTACGGTGAAAAACTGTTTTTT.

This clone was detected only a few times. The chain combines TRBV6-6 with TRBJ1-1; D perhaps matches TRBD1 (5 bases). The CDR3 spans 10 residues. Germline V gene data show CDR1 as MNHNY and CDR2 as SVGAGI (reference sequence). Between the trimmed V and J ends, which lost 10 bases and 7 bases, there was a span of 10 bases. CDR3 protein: CATSTGEAFF. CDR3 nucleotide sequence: TGTGCCACCTCTACAGGTGAAGCTTTCTTT.

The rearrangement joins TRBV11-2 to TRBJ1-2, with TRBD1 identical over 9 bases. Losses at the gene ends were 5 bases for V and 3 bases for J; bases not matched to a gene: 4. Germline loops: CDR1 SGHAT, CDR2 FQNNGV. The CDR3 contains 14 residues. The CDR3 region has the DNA TGTGCCAGCAGCCCGGGACAGGGAGACTATGGCTACACCTTC. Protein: CASSPGQGDYGYTF.

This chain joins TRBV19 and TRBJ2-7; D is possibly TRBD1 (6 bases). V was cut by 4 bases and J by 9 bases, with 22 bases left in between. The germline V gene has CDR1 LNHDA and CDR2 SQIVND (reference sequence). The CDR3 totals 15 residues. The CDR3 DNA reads TGTGCCAGTAGTAACTCCCGACAGGACGTTATGGGGCAGTACTTC. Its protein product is CASSNSRQDVMGQYF.

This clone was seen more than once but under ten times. DNA for the CDR3: TGCGCCAGCAGCCTCCAAGTACAGGGGGAGTATGGCTACACCTTC. Encoded protein: CASSLQVQGEYGYTF. The chain combines TRBV4-3 with TRBJ1-2, with TRBD1 matching over 8 bases. Germline V gene sequence: CDR1 LGHNA, CDR2 YSLEER. This CDR3 has 15 residues. V was pared by 4 bases and J by 5 bases, with 9 bases of the junction left unmatched.

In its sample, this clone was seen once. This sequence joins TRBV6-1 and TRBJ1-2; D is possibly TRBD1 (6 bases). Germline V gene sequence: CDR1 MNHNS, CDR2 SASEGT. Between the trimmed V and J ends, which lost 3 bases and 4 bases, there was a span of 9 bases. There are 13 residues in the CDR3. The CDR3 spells CASSETGPYGYTF. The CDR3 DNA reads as TGTGCCAGCAGTGAGACAGGTCCCTATGGCTACACCTTC.